The TCR beta chain described here comes from a study of T-cell reconstitution after alpha-beta-depleted transplantation in children. The CDR3 contains 16 residues. J was trimmed by 2 bases and V by 4 bases; bases with no gene match: 7. The germline gives CDR1 SGHTA, CDR2 FQGNSA. The study's findings and limits: A year had passed since transplant, and T-cell counts and diversity by then came mostly from newly produced T cells. In patients about two months after transplant, alpha-beta T cells reportedly arose from several hundred expanded graft clones. After transplant, high TCRbeta diversity at day 60 in some patients arose from surviving recipient T cells and thymic progenitors.

Library preparation (for TCRbeta) was performed with unique molecular identifiers. MiXCR, applied by TCRdb to the PCR reads, yields one record per CDR3 protein. The repertoire holds some 200,000 distinct CDR3 sequences, with around 9.9% as singletons. Concerning this clonotype: Its target is not known.

The material was PBMCs, obtained before TCRalphabeta/CD19-depleted stem cell transplant. This chain links TRBV7-2 with TRBJ2-7; 11 nucleotides match TRBD2. The clonotype comes from a child younger than two with acute myeloid leukemia, due to receive a stem cell transplant. The CDR3 is CASSWETSGGPYEQYF. The CDR3 nucleotides read TGTGCCAGCAGCTGGGAAACTAGCGGGGGACCCTACGAGCAGTACTTC.